Shown below are 4 T cell receptor beta chains from a single sample sequenced in a study of spatial heterogeneity in lung cancer. TCRdb processed the 5' RACE reads anew with MiXCR; each CDR3 protein has one entry. The repertoire holds 2,500 to 3,000 distinct CDR3 sequences, less than 7.5% seen once, with around 10% in the top ten. Time point: sample taken at primary tumor resection. Broader study findings: Tumors with more nonsynonymous mutations had more expanded intratumoral alpha and beta TCRs.

No antigen is known for these receptors. The starting material was lung tumor tissue, obtained at surgery. These receptors all come from a female donor with early-stage non-small cell lung cancer.

This clonotype is medium-sized. The CDR3 coding sequence is TGTGCCAGCACCCGAGGCCAGGGTTCCTACAATGAGCAGTTCTTC. Its protein product is CASTRGQGSYNEQFF. The V call is TRBV7-8, the J call TRBJ2-1; weak D call: TRBD1 (5 bases). This CDR3 has 15 residues. V dropped 7 bases and J dropped 1 base, with 14 bases sitting between them. Germline loops: CDR1 SGHVS, CDR2 FQNEAQ. Supplemented by reference TRBV7-8 and TRBJ2-1, the full variable domain reads GAGVSQSPRYKVAKRGQDVALRCDPISGHVSLFWYQQALGQGPEFLTYFQNEAQLDKSGLPSDRFFAERPEGSVSTLKIQRTQQEDSAVYLCASTRGQGSYNEQFFGPGTRLTVL.

In its sample, this clonotype is medium-sized (0.01 to 0.1%). The chain couples TRBV6-2 or TRBV6-3 to TRBJ2-4; unclear D gene. Trimming took off 5 bases at V and 11 bases at J, with 16 bases between the two ends. The CDR3 is 13 amino acids. CDR1 and CDR2 from the germline V gene are MNHEY and SVGEGT. CDR3 protein: CASSLGPKELQYF. CDR3 coding DNA: TGTGCCAGCAGTCTAGGACCGAAGGAACTTCAGTACTTC.

This clonotype is labeled medium-sized. The genes are TRBV2 and TRBJ1-1, with 10 nucleotides matching TRBD1. Germline V lookup: CDR1 SNHLY, CDR2 FYNNEI. This CDR3 has 14 residues. The trim removed 7 bases at V and 3 bases at J, leaving 5 bases unmatched. The CDR3 reads CASKAGTGDTEAFF. The CDR3 region has the DNA TGTGCCAGCAAGGCCGGGACAGGGGACACTGAAGCTTTCTTT. Based on the CDR3 plus reference TRBV2 and TRBJ1-1, the full variable domain is EPEVTQTPSHQVTQMGQEVILRCVPISNHLYFYWYRQILGQKVEFLVSFYNNEISEKSEIFDDQFSVERPDGSNFTLKIRSTKLEDSAMYFCASKAGTGDTEAFFGQGTRLTVV.

Sample share makes this clonotype medium-sized. The chain couples TRBV29-1 to TRBJ2-5; 9 bases line up with TRBD2. The CDR3 is 15 residues long. The germline V gene has CDR1 SQVTM and CDR2 ANQGSEA. After removal of 3 bases from V and 1 base from J, the junction contained 6 bases not matched to a gene. Written as DNA, the CDR3 is TGCAGCGTTGACCGAGCGGGGGGAATCCAAGAGACCCAGTACTTC. The encoded protein is CSVDRAGGIQETQYF.